This T cell receptor (beta chain) was sequenced during a study of blood T cells in healthy people across ages. General study results and limits: Total diversity from one million sequenced T cells was likely underestimated.

Isolation of PBMCs gave at least 7 million cells per sample. Total RNA extracted from each sample amounted to at least 5 micrograms. Details on this clonotype: What it binds is unknown.

Together with a sample-barcoded 5' primer, a J-beta primer mix was included in a second PCR lasting roughly 6 to 12 cycles. MiXCR was run by TCRdb on the 5' RACE reads, yielding one entry per CDR3 protein. The sample shows 600,000 to 1,000,000 distinct CDR3 sequences, 58% of them seen only once. The CDR3 contains 13 residues. CDR1 SGDLS and CDR2 YYNGEE come from the germline V gene. V trimming: 4 bases; J trimming: 11 bases; junction bases outside the gene matches: 8. The origin of this receptor is a man aged 30-40 years in good health. Sequencing was carried out using blood. The chain employs TRBV9 and TRBJ1-1, with 10 bases identical to TRBD1. CDR3 in amino acids: CASSTGDRGRAFF. CDR3 in DNA: TGTGCCAGCAGCACCGGGGACAGGGGCCGGGCTTTCTTT.